These T cell receptor beta chains were read from a single sample in a study of blood T cell repertoires in COVID-19. TCRdb keeps only in-frame clones here, not all; method: immunoSEQ multiplex PCR. The sample has about 72,000 clones, 75% to 95% seen once. Sequencing used peripheral blood. These TCRs come from a woman aged 60-70 years with active COVID-19. The CDR3 runs from the conserved cysteine through the conserved F or W. A D gene is named only where the DNA matches it firmly. Some rows mark clone size as missing; the rest say once, few, many or name a class of expanded clone.

V gene,D gene,J gene,CDR3 length,clone size,CDR3 DNA,CDR3 protein
TRBV30,-,TRBJ2-1,12,-,TGTGCCTGGAGTGGGCAGTACAATGAGCAGTTCTTC,CAWSGQYNEQFF
TRBV7-2,-,TRBJ2-3,13,-,TGTGCCAGCAGCTCTTTTAGCGCAGATACGCAGTATTTT,CASSSFSADTQYF
TRBV7-2,TRBD2,TRBJ2-5,15,-,TGTGCCAGCAGCTTAGAGAGCGGGAGCGGAGAGACCCAGTACTTC,CASSLESGSGETQYF
TRBV12-3/TRBV12-4,-,TRBJ2-1,11,-,TGTGCCAGCAGTTTCGTCAATGAGCAGTTCTTC,CASSFVNEQFF
TRBV3-1/TRBV3-2,-,TRBJ2-1,13,-,TGTGCCAGCAGCCAAGATCTACAGGATGAGCAGTTCTTC,CASSQDLQDEQFF
TRBV14,TRBD1,TRBJ2-3,17,-,TGTGCCAGCAGCCAAGACTGGGGAACAGGGGTCGCAGATACGCAGTATTTT,CASSQDWGTGVADTQYF
TRBV4-2,TRBD2,TRBJ2-7,16,-,TGTGCCAGCAGCCAAGATCAACTAGCGGGGACCTACGAGCAGTACTTC,CASSQDQLAGTYEQYF
TRBV19,TRBD1,TRBJ1-1,15,-,TGTGCCAGTAGGGAAACAGGGGGCAGGGGGACTGAAGCTTTCTTT,CASRETGGRGTEAFF
TRBV6-2/TRBV6-3,-,TRBJ2-6,16,-,TGTGCCAGCAGTGAGCAGGGTGGGCCGGGGGCCAACGTCCTGACTTTC,CASSEQGGPGANVLTF
TRBV6-1,TRBD1,TRBJ1-5,15,-,TGTGCCAGCAGTGAAGCGACAGGGGTATATCAGCCCCAGCATTTT,CASSEATGVYQPQHF
TRBV10-2,-,TRBJ1-1,16,-,TGCGCCAGCAGTGATCATAGATGGGAGGGACTCGCTGAAGCTTTCTTT,CASSDHRWEGLAEAFF
TRBV28,TRBD1,TRBJ2-3,16,-,TGTGCCAGTTTCCGGGACAGGGGTTTCGGGACAGATACGCAGTATTTT,CASFRDRGFGTDTQYF
TRBV18,TRBD2,TRBJ2-7,15,once,TGTGCCAGCTCACCAAGCGGGGGGACCTCCTACGAGCAGTACTTC,CASSPSGGTSYEQYF
TRBV28,-,TRBJ2-5,13,-,TGTGCCAGCAGTCGGACGAGGGTAGGGACCCAGTACTTC,CASSRTRVGTQYF
TRBV5-1,-,TRBJ2-7,12,-,TGCGCCAGCAGCTTCCGGGGCTACGAGCAGTACTTC,CASSFRGYEQYF
TRBV11-2,TRBD2,TRBJ2-2,14,-,TGTGCCAGCAGCTCAGGACTAGTAGCCGGGGAGCTGTTTTTT,CASSSGLVAGELFF
TRBV5-4,TRBD1,TRBJ2-3,16,-,TGTGCCAGCAGCTTGCCAGGACAGGGGATTGCAGATACGCAGTATTTT,CASSLPGQGIADTQYF
TRBV5-4,TRBD1,TRBJ1-3,17,-,TGTGCCAGCAGCTTTTCCGAACTCAGGGGGCCTGGAAACACCATATATTTT,CASSFSELRGPGNTIYF
TRBV2,TRBD2,TRBJ2-6,17,-,TGTGCCAGCAGTAGGACGGGAGGAGGCTCTGGGGCCAACGTCCTGACTTTC,CASSRTGGGSGANVLTF
TRBV19,TRBD2,TRBJ2-3,18,-,TGTGCCAGTAGTATTAAAGGACTAGCGGGGGCTAGCACAGATACGCAGTATTTT,CASSIKGLAGASTDTQYF
TRBV6-6,-,TRBJ1-2,13,-,TGTGCCAGCAGACCTAGCTCTAACTATGGCTACACCTTC,CASRPSSNYGYTF
TRBV7-2,-,TRBJ2-7,13,once,TGTGCCAGCAGCTCAACTTTCTTCTACGAGCAGTACTTC,CASSSTFFYEQYF
TRBV27,-,TRBJ1-1,13,-,TGTGCCAGCAGTCCGGGACTCCCGGGGGGCGCTTTCTTT,CASSPGLPGGAFF
TRBV18,-,TRBJ1-2,12,-,TGTGCCAGCTCACCACAACTGGATGGCTACACCTTC,CASSPQLDGYTF
TRBV18,-,TRBJ2-1,14,-,TGTGCCAGCTCACCACCTAACAGCCACAATGAGCAGTTCTTC,CASSPPNSHNEQFF
TRBV19,TRBD2,TRBJ2-7,13,-,TGTGCCAGTGGGACTAGCGGGAGTAACGAGCAGTACTTC,CASGTSGSNEQYF
TRBV29-1,-,TRBJ2-5,16,-,TGCAGCGTTGCCGGGACACTCTTTGCCCCCCAAGAGACCCAGTACTTC,CSVAGTLFAPQETQYF
TRBV27,-,TRBJ1-2,14,once,TGTGCCAGCAGTTTATCGGGGGGTGTCTATGGCTACACCTTC,CASSLSGGVYGYTF
TRBV9,-,TRBJ2-7,15,-,TGTGCCAGCAGCGTAGCGGTTAGCGGAACCTACGAGCAGTACTTC,CASSVAVSGTYEQYF
TRBV7-2,TRBD2,TRBJ2-7,14,-,TGTGCCAGCAGCTTAGATGGGACTAGCTACGAGCAGTACTTC,CASSLDGTSYEQYF
TRBV6-4,-,TRBJ2-4,15,once,TGTGCCCCGAGCTCGGGGACACTAGCCAAAAACATTCAGTACTTC,CAPSSGTLAKNIQYF
TRBV3-1/TRBV3-2,TRBD2,TRBJ2-2,19,-,TGTGCCAGCAGCCAAGATCTTGGATCTAGCGGGAGGGCCACCGGGGAGCTGTTTTTT,CASSQDLGSSGRATGELFF
TRBV23-1,-,TRBJ2-5,12,-,TGCGCCAGCAGTCAATATAGAGAGACCCAGTACTTC,CASSQYRETQYF
TRBV28,-,TRBJ2-5,17,once,TGTGCCAGCAGTCCCTTCGGCGGGGCGCCGGGAAAAGAGACCCAGTACTTC,CASSPFGGAPGKETQYF
TRBV5-1,-,TRBJ1-2,12,-,TGCGCCAGCAGCTTACCGACAAGTGGCTACACCTTC,CASSLPTSGYTF
TRBV11-3,TRBD2,TRBJ2-7,14,-,TGTGCCAGCAGCTCAGGTAGCGGGAGCTACGAGCAGTACTTC,CASSSGSGSYEQYF
TRBV6-1,-,TRBJ2-3,15,few,TGTGCCAGCAGTGAAGGGAACAGGGTTACAGATACGCAGTATTTT,CASSEGNRVTDTQYF
TRBV27,-,TRBJ2-1,13,-,TGTGCCAGCAGGCCTTCCTATACCAATGAGCAGTTCTTC,CASRPSYTNEQFF
TRBV15,-,TRBJ1-3,15,-,TGTGCCACCAGCAGAGATCGTATAGCAGGAAACACCATATATTTT,CATSRDRIAGNTIYF
TRBV6-2/TRBV6-3,TRBD1,TRBJ1-2,14,once,TGTGCCAGCAGTAGGACAGGGGCCGACTATGGCTACACCTTC,CASSRTGADYGYTF
TRBV30,-,TRBJ2-1,13,-,TGTGCCTGGAGTGTACAGGGCTCCAATGAGCAGTTCTTC,CAWSVQGSNEQFF
TRBV30,-,TRBJ1-1,11,-,TGTGCCTGGAGTGCGATAGAAGAAGCTTTCTTT,CAWSAIEEAFF
TRBV19,TRBD1,TRBJ2-1,17,-,TGTGCCAGCGCCCGGGACAGGGTTAGCGGACCCTACAATGAGCAGTTCTTC,CASARDRVSGPYNEQFF
TRBV30,-,TRBJ2-5,16,-,TGTGCCTGGAAAAGACTGCTGGACTTAAGAGGAGAGACCCAGTACTTC,CAWKRLLDLRGETQYF
TRBV27,-,TRBJ2-1,15,-,TGTGCCAGCAGTTTTATCCTAACGCGAGGGAGTGAGCAGTTCTTC,CASSFILTRGSEQFF
TRBV19,TRBD1,TRBJ2-7,14,-,TGTGCCAGTAGAAGACAGGGGGTCCGGGAGGAGCAGTACTTC,CASRRQGVREEQYF
TRBV5-6,TRBD1,TRBJ2-1,14,-,TGTGCCAGCAGCTCAAAAGGGGGCCCTAATCAGCAGTTCTTC,CASSSKGGPNQQFF
TRBV28,TRBD1,TRBJ1-5,15,-,TGTGCCAGCAGCCCCCGTGGACAGGTTAATCAGCCCCAGCATTTT,CASSPRGQVNQPQHF
TRBV5-8,-,TRBJ2-5,14,-,TGTGCCAGCAGCTTGGGGCGGGGTTTGGAGACCCAGTACTTC,CASSLGRGLETQYF
TRBV19,TRBD2,TRBJ2-2,16,-,TGTGCCAGTAGTATAGCGGGCGGGAGTGGCCCCGGGGAGCTGTTTTTT,CASSIAGGSGPGELFF
TRBV7-2,TRBD2,TRBJ2-3,15,-,TGTGCCAGCAGCCCCGTAGCGGGAGGTAGCGATACGCAGTATTTT,CASSPVAGGSDTQYF
TRBV5-1,-,TRBJ2-3,15,-,TGCGCCAGCAGCACCGGCGTGGGGCGACCAGATACGCAGTATTTT,CASSTGVGRPDTQYF
TRBV28,-,TRBJ2-5,12,-,TGTGCCAGCAGTTTAGAACAGGAGACCCAGTACTTC,CASSLEQETQYF
TRBV5-6,-,TRBJ2-4,13,-,TGTGCCAGCAGCCCAATAGGGGAATCCACCCAGTACTTC,CASSPIGESTQYF
TRBV11-2,TRBD2,TRBJ2-7,18,-,TGTGCCAGCAGCTTAACGGTGGCGCTAGCGGGGAGCTCCTACGAGCAGTACTTC,CASSLTVALAGSSYEQYF
TRBV5-1,TRBD1,TRBJ2-2,15,-,TGCGCCAGCAGCCGGACGACAGGGAGTTCCGGGGAGCTGTTTTTT,CASSRTTGSSGELFF
TRBV2,TRBD1,TRBJ1-2,13,-,TGTGCCAGCCTGAGGGGACAGGGAAATGGCTACACCTTC,CASLRGQGNGYTF
TRBV10-1,TRBD2,TRBJ2-3,16,-,TGCGCCAGCAGTGAGCGGGCCGGGAGGTCCACAGATACGCAGTATTTT,CASSERAGRSTDTQYF
TRBV27,-,TRBJ2-7,11,-,TGTGCCAGCAACCAAAGGGGCGAGCAGTACTTC,CASNQRGEQYF
TRBV7-2,-,TRBJ1-5,15,-,TGTGCCAGCAGCAAGCACAGGGTGGATGGTCAGCCCCAGCATTTT,CASSKHRVDGQPQHF